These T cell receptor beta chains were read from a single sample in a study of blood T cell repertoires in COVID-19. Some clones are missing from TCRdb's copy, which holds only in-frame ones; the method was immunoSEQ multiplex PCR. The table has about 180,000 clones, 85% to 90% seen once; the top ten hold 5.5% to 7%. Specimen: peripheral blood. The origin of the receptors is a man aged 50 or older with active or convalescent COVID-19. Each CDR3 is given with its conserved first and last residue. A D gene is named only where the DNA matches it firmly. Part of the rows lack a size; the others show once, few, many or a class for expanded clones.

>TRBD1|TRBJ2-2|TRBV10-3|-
TGTGCCATCAGTGTGAATAGGGGGACAGGGGGCAACACCGGGGAGCTGTTTTTT
CAISVNRGTGGNTGELFF
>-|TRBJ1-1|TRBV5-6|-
TGTGCCAGCAGCTTGGGTCCCGGGGACACTGAAGCTTTCTTT
CASSLGPGDTEAFF
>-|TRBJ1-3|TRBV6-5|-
TGTGCCAGCAGTTACAGGGGGACCTCTGGAAACACCATATATTTT
CASSYRGTSGNTIYF
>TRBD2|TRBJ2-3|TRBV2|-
TGTGCCAGCAGTGTTGGCGGGAGCGCGACAGATACGCAGTATTTT
CASSVGGSATDTQYF
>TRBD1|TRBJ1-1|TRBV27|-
TGTGCCAGCAGTTCGACAGGGGGCGGTGAAGCTTTCTTT
CASSSTGGGEAFF
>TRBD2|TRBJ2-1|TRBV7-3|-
TGTGCCAGCAGCCAGCTCGCGGGGGGCAACAATGAGCAGTTCTTC
CASSQLAGGNNEQFF
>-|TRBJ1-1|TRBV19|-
TGTGCCAGTAGTATCACGGGGATGAACACTGAAGCTTTCTTT
CASSITGMNTEAFF
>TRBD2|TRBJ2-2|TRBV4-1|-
TGCGCCAGCAGCCACTTAGGACGCGGGGGGCCAGGCACCGGGGAGCTGTTTTTT
CASSHLGRGGPGTGELFF
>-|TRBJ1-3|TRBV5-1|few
TGCGCCAGCAGCTTCGGCGGGACCGCTAACTCTGGAAACACCATATATTTT
CASSFGGTANSGNTIYF
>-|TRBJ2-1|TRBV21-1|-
TGTGCCAGCAGCACCCCGTCCGGGACAGGGACCTACAATGAGCAGTTCTTC
CASSTPSGTGTYNEQFF
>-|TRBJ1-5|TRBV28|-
TGTGCCAGCAGTCCGCCCGGGAAGCCCCAGCATTTT
CASSPPGKPQHF
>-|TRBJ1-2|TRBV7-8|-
TGTGCCAGCAGCTTATCACCCACTAGACACAGGGACTATGGCTACACCTTC
CASSLSPTRHRDYGYTF
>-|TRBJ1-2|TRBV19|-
TGTGCCAGTAGCGCCCAGGGCAATCGTGGCTACACCTTC
CASSAQGNRGYTF
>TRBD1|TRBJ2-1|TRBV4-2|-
TGTGCCAGCAGCCAAGATGGGACAGGGGACAATGAGCAGTTCTTC
CASSQDGTGDNEQFF
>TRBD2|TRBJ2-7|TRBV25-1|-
TGTGCCACGGGACTAGCGGGGTCCTACGAGCAGTACTTC
CATGLAGSYEQYF
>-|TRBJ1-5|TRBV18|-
TGTGCCAGCTCACCAGAGAAGGGAGCCCTCAATCAGCCCCAGCATTTT
CASSPEKGALNQPQHF
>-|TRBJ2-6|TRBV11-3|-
TGTGCCAGCTGCCAGGGGGGACCTGGGGCCAACGTCCTGACTTTC
CASCQGGPGANVLTF
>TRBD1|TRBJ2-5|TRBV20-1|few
TGCAGTGCTAACAGGGGAAAGACCCAGTACTTC
CSANRGKTQYF
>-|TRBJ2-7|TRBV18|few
TGTGCCAGCTCACCGGACAGCTACGAGCAGTACTTC
CASSPDSYEQYF
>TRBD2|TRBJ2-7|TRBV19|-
TGTGCCAGTAGTTTGGGCGGGGGTATCTACGAGCAGTACTTC
CASSLGGGIYEQYF
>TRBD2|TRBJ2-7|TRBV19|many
TGTGCCAGCAGACTAGCGGGAGAGGGTATCTACGAGCAGTACTTC
CASRLAGEGIYEQYF
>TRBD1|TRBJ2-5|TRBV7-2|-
TGTGCCAGCAGCCCCTGGACAGGGAGTCAAGAGACCCAGTACTTC
CASSPWTGSQETQYF
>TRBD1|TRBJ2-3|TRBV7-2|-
TGTGCCAGCAGCCGGGACAGGGGGACAGATACGCAGTATTTT
CASSRDRGTDTQYF
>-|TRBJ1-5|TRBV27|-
TGTGCCAGCGTGCCCCGCCCAGACATCAATAGCAATCAGCCCCAGCATTTT
CASVPRPDINSNQPQHF
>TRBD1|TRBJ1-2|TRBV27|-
TGTGCCAGCAGTCACCGGACAGGGGGGATAATTGACTATGGCTACACCTTC
CASSHRTGGIIDYGYTF
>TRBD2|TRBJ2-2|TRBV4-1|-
TGCGCCAGCAGCCAAGAGATGGCGGGGGGAGTCACCGGGGAGCTGTTTTTT
CASSQEMAGGVTGELFF
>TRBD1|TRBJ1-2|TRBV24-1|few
TGTGCCACCCAGGCTGGGGGCGACAGGGATGGCTACACCTTC
CATQAGGDRDGYTF
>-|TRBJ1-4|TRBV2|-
TGTGCCAGCAGGGACTGGAGTGTTGAAAAACTGTTTTTT
CASRDWSVEKLFF
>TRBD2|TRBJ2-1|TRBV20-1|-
TGCAGTGCTAGTTGGCTAGCGGGAGTCAATGAGCAGTTCTTC
CSASWLAGVNEQFF
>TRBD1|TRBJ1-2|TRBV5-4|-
TGTGCCAGCAGCTTGTTCGGGACAGGGCGCTACACCTTC
CASSLFGTGRYTF
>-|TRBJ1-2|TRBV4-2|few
TGTGCCAGCAGCCAAGCCTTACGGCGGGACTATGGCTACACCTTC
CASSQALRRDYGYTF
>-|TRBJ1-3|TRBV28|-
TGTGCCAGCAGTCTGGGGAAGACTACTGGAAACACCATATATTTT
CASSLGKTTGNTIYF
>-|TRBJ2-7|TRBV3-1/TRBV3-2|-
TGTGCCAGCAGCCCCGGAGCAGGGTCGGTTTACGAGCAGTACTTC
CASSPGAGSVYEQYF
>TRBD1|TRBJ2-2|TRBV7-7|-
TGTGCTAGCGGACAAGGACAGGGTCGGACCGGGGAGCTGTTTTTT
CASGQGQGRTGELFF
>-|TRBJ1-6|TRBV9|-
TGTGCCAGCAGCGTAGCGACTTACCGTAATTCACCCCTCCACTTT
CASSVATYRNSPLHF
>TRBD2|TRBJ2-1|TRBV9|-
TGTGCCAGCAGCGTGGATGGGAGGGCCCTCGATGAGCAGTTCTTC
CASSVDGRALDEQFF
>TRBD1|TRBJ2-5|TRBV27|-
TGTGCCAGCAGGACCTATAGGGGGCGTTGGGGAGAGACCCAGTACTTC
CASRTYRGRWGETQYF
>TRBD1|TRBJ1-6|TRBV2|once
TGTGCCAGCAGTACCCAGGGGGCTGATAATTCACCCCTCCACTTT
CASSTQGADNSPLHF
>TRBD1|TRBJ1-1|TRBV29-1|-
TGCAGCGTACAGGGGGCAGGGGACACTGAAGCTTTCTTT
CSVQGAGDTEAFF
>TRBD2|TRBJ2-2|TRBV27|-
TGTGCCAGCAGTCCGATAGCGGGAACGAACACCGGGGAGCTGTTTTTT
CASSPIAGTNTGELFF
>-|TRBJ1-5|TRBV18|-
TGTGCCAGCTCACCGAACAGTGCGCCCTATCAGCCCCAGCATTTT
CASSPNSAPYQPQHF
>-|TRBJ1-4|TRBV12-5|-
TGTGCTAGTGGTTTGGGGACAGCAAATGAAAAACTGTTTTTT
CASGLGTANEKLFF
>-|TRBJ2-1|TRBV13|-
TGTGCCAGCAGCTTAGGTAGGGGTGAGCAGTTCTTC
CASSLGRGEQFF
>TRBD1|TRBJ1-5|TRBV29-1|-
TGCAGCGTACGAATAACAGGGGATAGCAATCAGCCCCAGCATTTT
CSVRITGDSNQPQHF
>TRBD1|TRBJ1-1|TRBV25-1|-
TGTGCCAGCAGTGAGCAGGGGGCCGCTACTGAAGCTTTCTTT
CASSEQGAATEAFF
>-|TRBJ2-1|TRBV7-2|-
TGTGCCAGCAGCCCCAAGGTGGGCAGGGTCTCCTACAATGAGCAGTTCTTC
CASSPKVGRVSYNEQFF
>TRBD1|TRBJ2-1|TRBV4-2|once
TGTGCCAGCAGCCTAACAGGGGTCAGCTCCTACAATGAGCAGTTCTTC
CASSLTGVSSYNEQFF
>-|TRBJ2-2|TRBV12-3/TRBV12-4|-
TGTGCCAGCAGTTTTCATAGCCCCGGGGAGCTGTTTTTT
CASSFHSPGELFF
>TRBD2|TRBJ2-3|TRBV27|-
TGTGCCAGCAGTTTCGGACCAGTCGGGGGGGCAACAGATACGCAGTATTTT
CASSFGPVGGATDTQYF
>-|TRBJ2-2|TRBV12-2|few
TGTGCAAGTCGCTTAAAAGGAGCGGGAGGAACGAACACCGGGGAGCTGTTTTTT
CASRLKGAGGTNTGELFF
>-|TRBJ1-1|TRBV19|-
TGTGCCAGTAGTAAGGCCCGGAGGGTGACTGAAGCTTTCTTT
CASSKARRVTEAFF
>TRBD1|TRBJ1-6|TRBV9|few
TGTGCCAGCAGCGCAGGGACAGGGCGAGATAATTCACCCCTCCACTTT
CASSAGTGRDNSPLHF
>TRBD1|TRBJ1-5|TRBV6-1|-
TGTGCCAGCAGTGACCGAATCCGACAGGGGATGAACCAGCCCCAGCATTTT
CASSDRIRQGMNQPQHF
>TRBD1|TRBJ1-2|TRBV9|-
TGTGCCAGCAGCGATCACCGGGACAGGGTTGACTATGGCTACACCTTC
CASSDHRDRVDYGYTF
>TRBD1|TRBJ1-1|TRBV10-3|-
TGTGCCATCAGTTCCGGGACAGGGGGAGTTAACACTGAAGCTTTCTTT
CAISSGTGGVNTEAFF
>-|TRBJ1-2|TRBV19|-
TGTGCCATCAGGGCTAGCTATGGCTACACCTTC
CAIRASYGYTF
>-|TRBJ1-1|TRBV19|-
TGTGCCAGCCGTTCCGGAGGGGCTTACACTGAAGCTTTCTTT
CASRSGGAYTEAFF
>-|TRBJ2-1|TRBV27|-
TGTGCCAGCAGTTTATTGCGGGGCCGTTACAATGAGCAGTTCTTC
CASSLLRGRYNEQFF
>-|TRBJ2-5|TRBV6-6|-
TGTGCCAGCATGACAGGTTTCGAGGCCCAGTACTTC
CASMTGFEAQYF
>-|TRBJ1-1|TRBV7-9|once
TGTGCCAGCAGCTTAGCGCGTCCGGGAATCACTGAAGCTTTCTTT
CASSLARPGITEAFF